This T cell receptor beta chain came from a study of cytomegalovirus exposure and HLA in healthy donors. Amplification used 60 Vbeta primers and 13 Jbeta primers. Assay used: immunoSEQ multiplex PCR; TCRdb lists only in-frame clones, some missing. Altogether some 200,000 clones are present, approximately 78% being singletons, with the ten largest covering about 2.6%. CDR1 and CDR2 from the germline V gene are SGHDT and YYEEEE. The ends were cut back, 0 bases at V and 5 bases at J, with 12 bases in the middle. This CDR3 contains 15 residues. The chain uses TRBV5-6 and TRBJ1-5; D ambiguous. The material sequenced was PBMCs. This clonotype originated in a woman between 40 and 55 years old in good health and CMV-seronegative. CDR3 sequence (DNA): TGTGCCAGCAGCTTGGGAGGGCGGAGAGATCAGCCCCAGCATTTT. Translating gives CASSLGGRRDQPQHF.